This T cell receptor beta chain was sequenced during a study of blood T cell repertoires in COVID-19. The germline CDR1 and CDR2 sequences are MGHDK and SYGVNS. This CDR3 is 16 amino acids long. The germline V and J ends were trimmed by 0 bases and 1 base, with 11 bases remaining between them. The protocol was immunoSEQ multiplex PCR, while the TCRdb copy is restricted to in-frame clones and leaves out a portion. Here the sample spans hundreds of thousands of clones, about 90% being singletons. The TCR comes from a man between 18 and 35 years old with active or convalescent COVID-19. Sequenced material: peripheral blood. The chain is built from TRBV25-1 and TRBJ2-3; weak D call: TRBD2 (7 bases). CDR3 in DNA: TGTGCCAGCAGTGAATATCGGGGGGCTGGCACAGATACGCAGTATTTT. Amino acid sequence: CASSEYRGAGTDTQYF.